Listed below are T cell receptor beta chains from one sample, sequenced in a study of T cell responses to AZD1222 COVID-19 vaccine. Using immunoSEQ multiplex PCR, the repertoire was profiled, and TCRdb retains in-frame clones only, with some absent. Among 120,000 or so clones, approximately 85% were seen once, and the ten largest hold under 9%. The material was peripheral blood, obtained on day 0 of AZD1222 vaccination. The origin of the receptors is an adult in good health. The CDR3 runs from the conserved cysteine through the conserved F or W. Fields, in order: clone size, D gene, V gene, J gene, CDR3 protein, CDR3 DNA. D genes are given only for firm matches. A row's size may be missing; if present it is once, few, many or a size class.

.	TRBD2	TRBV6-4	TRBJ2-7	CASSVERGTLYEQYF	TGTGCCAGCAGCGTCGAGCGGGGGACTCTCTACGAGCAGTACTTC
.	TRBD2	TRBV7-9	TRBJ2-7	CASSAGVYEQYF	TGTGCCAGCAGCGCGGGAGTCTACGAGCAGTACTTC
.	.	TRBV5-5	TRBJ1-5	CASSRDINQPQHF	TGTGCCAGCAGCCGGGACATCAATCAGCCCCAGCATTTT
.	TRBD2	TRBV5-1	TRBJ2-5	CASSRGTSGQETQYF	TGCGCCAGCAGCCGGGGGACTAGCGGACAAGAGACCCAGTACTTC
.	.	TRBV4-1	TRBJ1-4	CASSQVLGEKLFF	TGCGCCAGCAGCCAGGTCTTGGGTGAAAAACTGTTTTTT
.	.	TRBV6-1	TRBJ2-3	CASSEDPPDTQYF	TGTGCCAGCAGTGAAGACCCCCCAGATACGCAGTATTTT
.	TRBD1	TRBV6-6	TRBJ1-5	CASSLQGASNQPQHF	TGTGCCAGCAGTCTACAGGGGGCGAGCAATCAGCCCCAGCATTTT
.	.	TRBV24-1	TRBJ2-7	CATPALGRVNEQYF	TGTGCCACCCCTGCCCTAGGCAGGGTCAACGAGCAGTACTTC
few	.	TRBV10-2	TRBJ2-7	CASSGAFQAQYF	TGCGCCAGCAGTGGGGCATTTCAGGCTCAGTACTTC
.	.	TRBV9	TRBJ2-7	CASSVSWGHYEQYF	TGTGCCAGCAGCGTTTCGTGGGGCCACTACGAGCAGTACTTC
few	TRBD1	TRBV5-1	TRBJ1-1	CASSSETGGKDTEAFF	TGCGCCAGCAGCTCGGAAACAGGGGGCAAGGACACTGAAGCTTTCTTT
.	.	TRBV6-6	TRBJ2-1	CASSYPNEQFF	TGTGCCAGCAGTTACCCCAATGAGCAGTTCTTC
.	TRBD1	TRBV6-4	TRBJ1-2	CASSDDRGGYTF	TGTGCCAGCAGTGATGACAGGGGAGGCTACACCTTC
.	.	TRBV11-2	TRBJ1-1	CASSLDWWQPSSF	TGTGCCAGCAGCTTAGATTGGTGGCAGCCCTCTTCCTTT
.	.	TRBV2	TRBJ2-7	CASSVRAYEQYF	TGTGCCAGCAGTGTGAGGGCCTACGAGCAGTACTTC
.	.	TRBV18	TRBJ2-7	CASSPIGRSSYEQYF	TGTGCCAGCTCACCGATTGGTAGGAGCTCCTACGAGCAGTACTTC
few	.	TRBV7-8	TRBJ2-3	CASSSLGSTDTQYF	TGTGCCAGCAGCTCCTTAGGGAGCACAGATACGCAGTATTTT
.	.	TRBV6-4	TRBJ1-6	CASLWGLPLHF	TGTGCCAGCTTATGGGGCCTCCCCCTCCACTTT
.	.	TRBV19	TRBJ2-7	CASTLRGGSSSYEQYF	TGTGCCAGTACCTTGAGAGGGGGGTCGAGCTCCTACGAGCAGTACTTC
few	TRBD1	TRBV5-4	TRBJ1-4	CASSLGGTANEKLFF	TGTGCCAGCAGCCTTGGCGGGACAGCTAATGAAAAACTGTTTTTT
.	.	TRBV5-1	TRBJ1-3	CASSLGSVSSGNTIYF	TGCGCCAGCAGCTTGGGATCGGTGAGCTCTGGAAACACCATATATTTT
.	TRBD2	TRBV6-5	TRBJ2-5	CASSWKRGGQETQYF	TGTGCCAGCAGTTGGAAACGGGGGGGCCAAGAGACCCAGTACTTC
.	.	TRBV18	TRBJ2-7	CASSPQGRGGTYEQYF	TGTGCCAGCTCACCACAGGGAAGGGGGGGTACCTACGAGCAGTACTTC
.	TRBD1	TRBV7-3	TRBJ2-2	CASSPQGARSSTGELFF	TGTGCCAGCAGCCCCCAGGGGGCAAGATCGTCCACCGGGGAGCTGTTTTTT
.	TRBD1	TRBV3-1/TRBV3-2	TRBJ1-3	CASSRGRGLNTIYF	TGTGCCAGCAGCCGGGGCAGGGGGCTAAACACCATATATTTT
.	.	TRBV12-3/TRBV12-4	TRBJ2-1	CASNERMGEQFF	TGTGCCAGCAATGAAAGAATGGGTGAGCAGTTCTTC
.	.	TRBV30	TRBJ1-5	CAWSVAALGQPQHF	TGTGCCTGGAGTGTGGCAGCTCTCGGACAGCCCCAGCATTTT
.	.	TRBV7-8	TRBJ2-3	CASSLLPDTQYF	TGTGCCAGCAGCCTACTTCCAGATACGCAGTATTTT
.	.	TRBV19	TRBJ1-1	CASSLQWEGWAEAFF	TGTGCCAGTTCCCTCCAATGGGAGGGGTGGGCTGAAGCTTTCTTT
.	.	TRBV12-1	TRBJ2-3	CASSPVAGTDTQYF	TGTGCCAGCAGCCCAGTAGCGGGGACAGATACGCAGTATTTT
once	.	TRBV6-2/TRBV6-3	TRBJ2-4	CASSYRGDIQYF	TGTGCCAGCAGTTATAGGGGCGACATTCAGTACTTC
.	TRBD1	TRBV18	TRBJ1-1	CASSPLGQANTEAFF	TGTGCCAGCTCACCACTCGGACAGGCGAACACTGAAGCTTTCTTT